This section outlines one T cell receptor (beta chain) sequence together with its context. What antigen it recognizes has not been identified. No base quality values were provided; no much bigger clone lies one nucleotide off. The CDR3 runs 14 residues from the cysteine to the phenylalanine. The read is trimmed to its CDR3 DNA, 42 bases read in frame from base 1. Taken from the germline V gene (reference sequence), the CDR1 and CDR2 loops are GTSNPN and SVGIG. The trim is 4 bases for V and 3 bases for J, with a gap of 13 bases between the germline ends. The entire isolated RNA was reverse transcribed using the High Capacity cDNA Reverse Transcription Kit, and thus expressed TCRB transcripts were sequenced. Naive, central memory and regulatory T cell samples underwent deep immunoSEQ sequencing, averaging approximately 3.3 million total reads per sample. Sorted cells were lysed in RLT buffer and RNA was extracted with DNase-treated RNeasy Micro or Mini kits, depending on cell number. Each cell subset was processed on its own to prevent cross-contamination, while patient and healthy donor samples were processed together. The immunoSEQ multiplex PCR was used to amplify TCRB sequences from cDNA, yielding 87-bp fragments that span the CDR3 region. The amplicons were sequenced using the Illumina HiSeq platform. As for how the authors treated the data: PCR bias was computationally corrected using synthetic template baselines, reads within Hamming distance 2 were collapsed, and singletons that could not be merged were discarded. Reads were aligned to IMGT to assign V, D and J genes, CDR3 length, and insertions or deletions at six rearrangement sites. Within each subset, clonotype counts were normalized to sorted cell number, after which true diversity and Gini coefficients were computed with the tcR R package. The overlap coefficient, calculated on TCRB nucleotide sequences, was used to quantify repertoire sharing. Out-of-frame TCRB sequences from naive cells were analyzed as a proxy for the pre-selection repertoire. TCRdb re-hosts the immuneACCESS table, in-frame sequences only. Its copies lack some clones; in the studies checked, an unresolved V gene accounts for under half of them, and the cause for the rest is not known. V, J and clone size reflect that table, while D and trimming were determined from the DNA. Present in this sample are a few hundred thousand clones, about 14% of which were seen just once. Roughly 0.016% of the sample comes from the top ten.

This specimen belongs to a study of beta chain features in type 1 diabetes (dated by TCRdb to the late 2010s). Regarding the research as a whole: Patients and healthy donors did not differ in mean age, gender distribution, total cell number or subset yield. The study compared TCRB repertoires of sorted circulating CD4+ T cell subsets between recently diagnosed type 1 diabetes patients and matched healthy donors. Regulatory and stem cell-like memory subsets were obtained from only 8 patients and about eight healthy donors, while naive and central memory subsets were obtained from all 30 or so donors. A total of approximately 100 million sorted cells were examined across all samples, and the number of cells per subset was strongly correlated with RNA yield.

Each donor gave one peripheral blood draw, averaging approximately 0.12 L, which was collected into heparinised tubes. Using a panel that included CD45RO, CCR7, CD25, CD127, CD95 and CD27, naive, central memory, regulatory and stem cell-like memory CD4+ T cells were sorted on a BD FACSAria II. Every sorted population had a purity above 95%. PBMCs were separated immediately by Lymphoprep density gradient centrifugation and were stained directly, without being cultured. So that batch effects would be minimized, each experiment stained and sorted samples in pairs, pairing one healthy donor with one patient. Points the paper makes about the study in general: Patients with type 1 diabetes made fewer insertions and deleted more nucleotides at VDJ recombination sites, implying thymic rearrangement abnormalities. Because the HLA sub-analyses included only small numbers of individuals, any influence of HLA type on TCRB rearrangement was left unresolved. Naive, central memory and regulatory TCRB repertoires appeared more similar among patients than among healthy donors. Shorter templates might have been favored by PCR, but patient and control samples were amplified and corrected together, so both groups would have been affected equally by any skew. Sequencing cDNA rather than genomic DNA could over-represent highly expressing activated cells, although activation and CD3 levels did not differ between groups. Type 1 diabetes patients showed a moderate but significant shortening of TCRB CDR3 length in all four CD4+ subsets.

Specimen: naive CD4+ T cells from blood. The cell subset or site label, read with the paper, signifies: true naive CD4+ T cells. The chain joins TRBV30 to TRBJ2-1; no D segment can be confidently identified. This TCR derives from a woman between 18 and 30 years old with type 1 diabetes. The CDR3 region has the sequence CAWKRENFYNEQFF. The DNA sequence is TGTGCCTGGAAAAGAGAAAACTTCTACAATGAGCAGTTCTTC.